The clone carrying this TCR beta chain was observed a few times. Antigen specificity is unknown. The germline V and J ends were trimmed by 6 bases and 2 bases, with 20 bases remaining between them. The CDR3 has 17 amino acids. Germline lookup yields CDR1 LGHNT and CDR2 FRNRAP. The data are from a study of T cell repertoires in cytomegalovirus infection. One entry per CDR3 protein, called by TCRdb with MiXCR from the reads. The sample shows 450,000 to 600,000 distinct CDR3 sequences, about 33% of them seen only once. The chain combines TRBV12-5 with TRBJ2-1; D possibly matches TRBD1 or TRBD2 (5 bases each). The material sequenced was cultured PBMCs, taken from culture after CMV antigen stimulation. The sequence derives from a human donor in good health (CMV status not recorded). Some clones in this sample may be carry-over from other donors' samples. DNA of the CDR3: TGTGCTAGTGGGCTTGGGGCTAGCATCGGGCCCTACAATGAGCAGTTCTTC. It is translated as CASGLGASIGPYNEQFF.